Shown below are 14 T cell receptor beta chains from a single sample sequenced in a study of blood T cell repertoires in COVID-19. Produced via immunoSEQ multiplex PCR; TCRdb's table is partial and in-frame only. The sample contains 240,000 or so clones, approximately 85% of which appear only once. The sequencing sample was made of peripheral blood. Receptor source: a woman aged 60-75 years with active or convalescent COVID-19.

This chain uses TRBV11-3 with TRBJ2-5, with 9 bases identical to TRBD2. This CDR3 spans 17 amino acids. V lost 1 base and J lost 2; bases outside the gene matches: 8. The germline CDR1 and CDR2 sequences are SGHNT and YENEEA. Written as DNA, the CDR3 is TGTGCCAGCAGCTTAGGGGCTAGCGGGGACTTACAAGAGACCCAGTACTTC. The encoded protein is CASSLGASGDLQETQYF.

The rearrangement links TRBV6-6 to TRBJ1-5; D remains unclear. Germline-derived CDR1 and CDR2 are MNHNY and SVGAGI (reference sequence). Between the trimmed V and J ends, which lost 5 bases and 2 bases, there was a span of 10 bases. The CDR3 contains 14 residues. CDR3 DNA sequence: TGTGCCAGCAGTCCCCAGAGGGGCAATCAGCCCCAGCATTTT. Amino acids: CASSPQRGNQPQHF.

The rearrangement uses TRBV7-9 and TRBJ2-5, with no clear D. CDR3 length equals 12 residues. V lost 6 bases and J 2 bases, leaving 7 bases between the germline ends. Germline CDR1 SEHNR, CDR2 FQNEAQ (reference sequence). CDR3: CASRSGQETQYF. CDR3 coding DNA: TGTGCCAGCAGGTCAGGTCAAGAGACCCAGTACTTC.

V gene TRBV7-3 combines with J gene TRBJ1-1, with D perhaps matching TRBD1 (6 bases). The length of the CDR3 is 13 residues. Per germline, CDR1 SGHTA and CDR2 FQGTGA. The V end lost 4 bases, the J end lost 1 base, and 7 bases lay between the germline ends. The CDR3 DNA follows: TGTGCCAGCAGCTCACAGGGGAACACTGAAGCTTTCTTT. It is translated as CASSSQGNTEAFF.

This clone turned up a few times. The gene calls are TRBV7-9 and TRBJ1-1; the match to TRBD1 covers 8 bases. CDR1 is SEHNR and CDR2 is FQNEAQ in the germline V gene (reference sequence). The V gene end was trimmed by 0 bases and the J gene end by 4 bases; junction bases not matched to a gene: 7. The CDR3 runs to 16 residues. CDR3 residues: CASSLARTTGATEAFF. CDR3 coding DNA: TGTGCCAGCAGCTTAGCTCGAACGACAGGGGCCACTGAAGCTTTCTTT.

This chain connects TRBV6-5 to TRBJ1-2; weak D call: TRBD1 (5 bases). The CDR3 is 12 amino acids. Trimming took off 6 bases at V and 6 bases at J, with 11 bases between the two ends. Germline V CDR1 and CDR2: MNHEY, SVGAGI. CDR3 loop: CASRGHGDGYTF. The DNA of the CDR3 is TGTGCCAGCAGAGGACACGGTGATGGCTACACCTTC.

The chain employs TRBV5-1 and TRBJ1-3; TRBD1 might be the D (5 bases). The germline V gene encodes CDR1 SGHRS and CDR2 YFSETQ. With 4 bases removed from V and 8 bases from J, the gap between germline ends came to 19 bases. The CDR3 extends over 15 amino acids. Written as DNA, the CDR3 is TGCGCCAGCAGCACACAACCCCACGGGGGGGACACCATATATTTT. Its translation: CASSTQPHGGDTIYF.

The V and J genes are TRBV11-3 and TRBJ2-2, with a possible D match to TRBD2 (6 bases). V lost 4 bases and J lost 4, with 16 bases in between. CDR1 is SGHNT, CDR2 YENEEA, per germline. This CDR3 is built from 16 residues. The CDR3 DNA reads as TGTGCCAGCAGCTCCTTGACTTGGAGGGGCACCGGGGAGCTGTTTTTT. Its translation: CASSSLTWRGTGELFF.

This rearrangement joins TRBV4-3 to TRBJ2-3; the match to TRBD2 covers 8 bases. CDR3 length: 16 amino acids. In germline, CDR1 is LGHNA, CDR2 YSLEER. With 2 bases clipped from V and 0 bases from J, the junction kept 4 bases outside the gene matches. Here the CDR3 reads CASSQNSGASTDTQYF. CDR3 bases: TGCGCCAGCAGCCAAAATAGCGGGGCGAGCACAGATACGCAGTATTTT.

This chain links TRBV5-1 with TRBJ2-3, with 14 bases identical to TRBD2. V was clipped by 4 bases and J by 3 bases; unmatched bases: 7. There are 17 residues in the CDR3. The germline V gene has CDR1 SGHRS and CDR2 YFSETQ. The CDR3 protein is CASSPMTSGGGTDTQYF. The CDR3 DNA is TGCGCCAGCAGCCCGATGACTAGCGGGGGGGGTACAGATACGCAGTATTTT.

The V call is TRBV27, the J call TRBJ2-3; 13 bases line up with TRBD2. The germline CDR1 and CDR2 sequences are MNHEY and SMNVEV (reference sequence). This CDR3 is built from 16 residues. J was trimmed by 5 bases and V by 1 base; bases with no gene match: 3. The CDR3 here is CASSLWTSGGKDTQYF. Here the CDR3 DNA reads TGTGCCAGCAGTTTATGGACTAGCGGGGGAAAAGATACGCAGTATTTT.

The chain combines TRBV27 with TRBJ1-2; 10 positions agree with TRBD1. The CDR3 loop spans 15 amino acids. Trimming cost V 7 bases and J 3 bases; bases outside gene matches: 8. CDR1 MNHEY and CDR2 SMNVEV come from the germline V gene (reference sequence). This chain's CDR3 is CASTRQGAGDYGYTF. The CDR3 DNA sequence: TGTGCCAGCACCCGACAGGGGGCAGGGGACTATGGCTACACCTTC.

This chain uses TRBV4-1 with TRBJ2-1; 11 bases line up with TRBD2. The CDR3 covers 18 residues. CDR1 and CDR2 from the germline V gene are MGHRA and YSYEKL. The V and J ends lost 3 bases and 9 bases, in that order; junction bases with no gene match: 16. CDR3 region: CASSHTTSGGPTGGEQFF. CDR3 coding DNA: TGCGCCAGCAGCCATACTACTAGCGGGGGCCCGACAGGTGGTGAGCAGTTCTTC.

This chain links TRBV5-3 with TRBJ2-2; TRBD2 matches at 9 bases. TRBV5-3 carries the ORF label, with uncertain function. This CDR3 is 16 amino acids long. V gave up 0 bases and J gave up 3 bases; unmatched junction bases: 3. The CDR3 region has the DNA TGTGCCAGAAGCTTGGGACTAGCGGACCACACCGGGGAGCTGTTTTTT. Translation: CARSLGLADHTGELFF.